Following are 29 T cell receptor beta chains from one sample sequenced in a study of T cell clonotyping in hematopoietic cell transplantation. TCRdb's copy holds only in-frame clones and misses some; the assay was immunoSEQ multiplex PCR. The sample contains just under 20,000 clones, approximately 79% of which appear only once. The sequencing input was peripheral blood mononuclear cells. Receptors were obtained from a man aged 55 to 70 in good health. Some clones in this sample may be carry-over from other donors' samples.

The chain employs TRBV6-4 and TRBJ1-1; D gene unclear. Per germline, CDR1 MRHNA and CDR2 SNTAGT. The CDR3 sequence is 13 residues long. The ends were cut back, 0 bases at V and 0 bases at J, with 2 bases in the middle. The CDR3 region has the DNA TGTGCCAGCAGTGACTCGCTGAACACTGAAGCTTTCTTT. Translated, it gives CASSDSLNTEAFF.

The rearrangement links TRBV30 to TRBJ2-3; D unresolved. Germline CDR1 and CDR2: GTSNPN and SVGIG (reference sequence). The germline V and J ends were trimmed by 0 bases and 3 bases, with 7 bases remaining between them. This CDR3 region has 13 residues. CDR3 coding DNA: TGTGCCTGGAGTGTCTTTCCGACAGATACGCAGTATTTT. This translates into CAWSVFPTDTQYF.

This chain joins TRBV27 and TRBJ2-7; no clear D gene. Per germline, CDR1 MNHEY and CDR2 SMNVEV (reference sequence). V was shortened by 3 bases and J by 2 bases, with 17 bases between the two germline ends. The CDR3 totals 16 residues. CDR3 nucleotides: TGTGCCAGCAGTTTCCCTTGGTGGGATCCTCCCTACGAGCAGTACTTC. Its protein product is CASSFPWWDPPYEQYF.

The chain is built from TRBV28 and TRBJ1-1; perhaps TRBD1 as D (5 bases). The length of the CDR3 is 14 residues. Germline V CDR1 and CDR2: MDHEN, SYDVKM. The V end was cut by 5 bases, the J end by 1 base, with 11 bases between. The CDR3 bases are TGTGCCAGCAGTGAGGGACGGAAGAACACTGAAGCTTTCTTT. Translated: CASSEGRKNTEAFF.

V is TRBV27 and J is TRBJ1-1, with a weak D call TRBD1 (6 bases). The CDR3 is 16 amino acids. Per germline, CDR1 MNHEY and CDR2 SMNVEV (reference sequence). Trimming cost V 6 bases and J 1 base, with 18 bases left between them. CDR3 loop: CASSALGGSGNTEAFF. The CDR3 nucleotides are TGTGCCAGCAGCGCGTTGGGGGGCTCGGGGAACACTGAAGCTTTCTTT.

This CDR3 is CAWSSGIWGYTF. The DNA for the CDR3 is TGTGCCTGGAGTTCCGGGATTTGGGGCTACACCTTC. V and J are TRBV30 and TRBJ1-2; unclear D gene. V lost 2 bases and J 8 bases, leaving 12 bases between the germline ends. This CDR3 comprises 12 residues. The germline gives CDR1 GTSNPN, CDR2 SVGIG (reference sequence).

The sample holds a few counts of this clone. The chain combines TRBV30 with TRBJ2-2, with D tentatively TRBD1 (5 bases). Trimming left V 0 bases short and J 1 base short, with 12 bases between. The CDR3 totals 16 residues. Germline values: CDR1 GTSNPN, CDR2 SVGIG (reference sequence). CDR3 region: CAWSVEPGLNTGELFF. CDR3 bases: TGTGCCTGGAGTGTGGAGCCAGGGCTGAACACCGGGGAGCTGTTTTTT. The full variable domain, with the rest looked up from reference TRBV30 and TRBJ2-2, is SQTIHQWPATLVQPVGSPLSLECTVEGTSNPNLYWYRQAAGRGLQLLFYSVGIGQISSEVPQNLSASRPQDRQFILSSKKLLLSDSGFYLCAWSVEPGLNTGELFFGEGSRLTVL.

CDR3 sequence (DNA): TGTGCCAGCAGTTACTCCGCCACAGGGGGGTACGAGCAGTACTTC. It codes for CASSYSATGGYEQYF. The rearrangement uses TRBV6-6 and TRBJ2-7, with 8 bases matching TRBD1. The germline CDR1 and CDR2 sequences are MNHNY and SVGAGI (reference sequence). With V trimmed by 0 bases and J by 4 bases, 5 bases remained unmatched. The CDR3 covers 15 residues.

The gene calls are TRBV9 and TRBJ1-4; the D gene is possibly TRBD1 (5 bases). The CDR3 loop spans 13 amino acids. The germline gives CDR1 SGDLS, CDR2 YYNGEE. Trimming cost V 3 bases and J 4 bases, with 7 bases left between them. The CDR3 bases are TGTGCCAGCAGCGGACAGCATAATGAAAAACTGTTTTTT. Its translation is CASSGQHNEKLFF. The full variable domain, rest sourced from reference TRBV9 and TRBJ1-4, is DSGVTQTPKHLITATGQRVTLRCSPRSGDLSVYWYQQSLDQGLQFLIQYYNGEERAKGNILERFSAQQFPDLHSELNLSSLELGDSALYFCASSGQHNEKLFFGSGTQLSVL.

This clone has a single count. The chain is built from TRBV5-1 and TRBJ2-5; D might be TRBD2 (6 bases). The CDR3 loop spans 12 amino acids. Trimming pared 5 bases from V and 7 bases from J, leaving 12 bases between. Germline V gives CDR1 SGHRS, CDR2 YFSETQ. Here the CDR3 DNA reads TGCGCCAGCAGGGGAGGCGGAGGGACCCAGTACTTC. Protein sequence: CASRGGGGTQYF.

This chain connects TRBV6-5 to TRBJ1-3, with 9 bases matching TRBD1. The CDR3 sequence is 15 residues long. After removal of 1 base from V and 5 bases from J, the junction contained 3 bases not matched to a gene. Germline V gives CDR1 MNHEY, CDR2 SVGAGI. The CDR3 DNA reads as TGTGCCAGCAGTTACTGGGGGACAGGGCGAAACACCATATATTTT. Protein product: CASSYWGTGRNTIYF.

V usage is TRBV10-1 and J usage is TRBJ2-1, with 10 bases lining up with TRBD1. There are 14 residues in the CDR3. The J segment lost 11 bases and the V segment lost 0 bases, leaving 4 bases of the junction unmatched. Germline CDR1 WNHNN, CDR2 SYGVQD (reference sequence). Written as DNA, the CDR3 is TGCGCCAGCAGTGAGTCCCGGGACAGGGGTCAGCAGTTCTTC. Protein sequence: CASSESRDRGQQFF.

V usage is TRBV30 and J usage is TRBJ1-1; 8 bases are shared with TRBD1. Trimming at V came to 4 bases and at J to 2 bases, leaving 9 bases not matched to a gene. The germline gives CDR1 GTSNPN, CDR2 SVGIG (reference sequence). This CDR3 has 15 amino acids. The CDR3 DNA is TGTGCCTGGACCTTCTTGACAGGGGTCAACACTGAAGCTTTCTTT. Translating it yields CAWTFLTGVNTEAFF.

The CDR3 reads CASSYSIGTQETQYF. CDR3 nucleotides: TGTGCCAGCAGTTACTCGATAGGCACACAAGAGACCCAGTACTTC. The chain is built from TRBV6-5 and TRBJ2-5; no firm D call. The CDR3 is 15 residues long. Deletions cut 0 bases from V and 2 bases from J, with 10 bases between. Germline V CDR1 and CDR2: MNHEY, SVGAGI.

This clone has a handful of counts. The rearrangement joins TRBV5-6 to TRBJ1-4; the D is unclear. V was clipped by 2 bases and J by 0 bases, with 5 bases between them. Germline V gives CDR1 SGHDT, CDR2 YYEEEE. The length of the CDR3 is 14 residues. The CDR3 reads CASSLVATNEKLFF. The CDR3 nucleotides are TGTGCCAGCAGCTTAGTAGCAACTAATGAAAAACTGTTTTTT.

CDR3 region: CAWSKDRKSQETQYF. The CDR3 DNA reads TGTGCCTGGAGCAAGGACAGGAAATCACAAGAGACCCAGTACTTC. The chain recombines TRBV30 with TRBJ2-5, with TRBD1 identical over 7 bases. After removal of 3 bases from V and 2 bases from J, the junction contained 9 bases not matched to a gene. CDR3 length equals 15 residues. Germline lookup yields CDR1 GTSNPN and CDR2 SVGIG (reference sequence).

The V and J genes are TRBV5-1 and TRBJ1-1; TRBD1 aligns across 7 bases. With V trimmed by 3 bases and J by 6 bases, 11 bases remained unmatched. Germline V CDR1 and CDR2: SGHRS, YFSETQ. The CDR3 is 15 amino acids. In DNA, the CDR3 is TGCGCCAGCAGCTCGGGACAGACGTCGGTTGCTGAAGCTTTCTTT. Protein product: CASSSGQTSVAEAFF.

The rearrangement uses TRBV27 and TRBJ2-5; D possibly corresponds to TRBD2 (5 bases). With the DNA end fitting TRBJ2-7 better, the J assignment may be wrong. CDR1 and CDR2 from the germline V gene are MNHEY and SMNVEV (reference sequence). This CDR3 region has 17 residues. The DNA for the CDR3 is TGTGCCAGCAGTTTATCGTTCCCCGGGGTTGTCCCCTACGAGCAGTACTTC. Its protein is CASSLSFPGVVPYEQYF.

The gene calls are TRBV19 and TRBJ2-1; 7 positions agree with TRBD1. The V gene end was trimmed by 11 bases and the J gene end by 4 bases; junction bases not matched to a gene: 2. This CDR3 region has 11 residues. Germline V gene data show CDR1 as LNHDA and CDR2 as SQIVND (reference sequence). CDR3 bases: TGTGCCTCGACAGGGTACAATGAGCAGTTCTTC. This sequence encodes CASTGYNEQFF.

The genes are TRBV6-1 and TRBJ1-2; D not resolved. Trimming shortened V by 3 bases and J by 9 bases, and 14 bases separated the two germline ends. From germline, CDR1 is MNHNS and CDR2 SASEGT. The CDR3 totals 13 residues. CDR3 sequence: CASSERDRGSYTF. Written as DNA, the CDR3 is TGTGCCAGCAGTGAGAGAGACCGCGGAAGCTACACCTTC.

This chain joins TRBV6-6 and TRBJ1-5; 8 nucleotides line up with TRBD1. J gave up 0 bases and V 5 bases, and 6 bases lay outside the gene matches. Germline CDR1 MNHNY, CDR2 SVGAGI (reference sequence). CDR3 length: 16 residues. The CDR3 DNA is TGTGCCAGCAGTACGGGACAGGAGATTAGCAATCAGCCCCAGCATTTT. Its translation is CASSTGQEISNQPQHF.

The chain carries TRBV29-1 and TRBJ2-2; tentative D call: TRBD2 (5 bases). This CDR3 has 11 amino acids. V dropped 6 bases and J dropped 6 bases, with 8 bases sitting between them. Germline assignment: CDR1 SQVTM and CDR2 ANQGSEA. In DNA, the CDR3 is TGCAGCGTCCTGCGGGCCGGGGAGCTGTTTTTT. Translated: CSVLRAGELFF.

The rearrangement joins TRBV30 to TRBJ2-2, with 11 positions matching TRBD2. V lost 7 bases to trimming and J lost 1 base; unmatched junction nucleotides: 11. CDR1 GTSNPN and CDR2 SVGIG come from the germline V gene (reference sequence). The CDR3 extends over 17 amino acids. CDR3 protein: CASPGGTSGENTGELFF. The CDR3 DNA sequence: TGTGCCTCTCCTGGTGGGACTAGCGGAGAGAACACCGGGGAGCTGTTTTTT. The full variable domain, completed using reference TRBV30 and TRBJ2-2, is SQTIHQWPATLVQPVGSPLSLECTVEGTSNPNLYWYRQAAGRGLQLLFYSVGIGQISSEVPQNLSASRPQDRQFILSSKKLLLSDSGFYLCASPGGTSGENTGELFFGEGSRLTVL.

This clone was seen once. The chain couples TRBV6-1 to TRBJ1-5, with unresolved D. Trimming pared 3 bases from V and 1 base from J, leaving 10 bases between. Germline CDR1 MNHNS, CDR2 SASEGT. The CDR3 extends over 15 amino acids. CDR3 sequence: CASSDEGRSNQPQHF. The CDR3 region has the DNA TGTGCCAGCAGTGATGAAGGGCGCAGCAATCAGCCCCAGCATTTT.

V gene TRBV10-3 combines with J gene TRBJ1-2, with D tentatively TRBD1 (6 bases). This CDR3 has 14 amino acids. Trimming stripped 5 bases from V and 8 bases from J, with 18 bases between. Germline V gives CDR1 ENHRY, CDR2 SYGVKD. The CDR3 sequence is CAISSRTEPMGYTF. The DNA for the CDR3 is TGTGCCATCAGTAGTCGGACAGAACCTATGGGCTACACCTTC.

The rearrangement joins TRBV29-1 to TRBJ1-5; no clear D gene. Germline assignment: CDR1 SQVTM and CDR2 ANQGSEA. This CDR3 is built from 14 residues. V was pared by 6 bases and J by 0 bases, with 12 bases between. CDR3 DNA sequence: TGCAGCGTCCGCATCGACGGTAGCAATCAGCCCCAGCATTTT. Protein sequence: CSVRIDGSNQPQHF.

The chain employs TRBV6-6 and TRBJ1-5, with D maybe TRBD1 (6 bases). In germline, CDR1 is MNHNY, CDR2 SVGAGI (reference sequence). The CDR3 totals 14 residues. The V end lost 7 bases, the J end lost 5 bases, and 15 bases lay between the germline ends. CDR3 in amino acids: CASTADSHYQPQHF. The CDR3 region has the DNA TGTGCCAGCACCGCGGACAGCCACTATCAGCCCCAGCATTTT.

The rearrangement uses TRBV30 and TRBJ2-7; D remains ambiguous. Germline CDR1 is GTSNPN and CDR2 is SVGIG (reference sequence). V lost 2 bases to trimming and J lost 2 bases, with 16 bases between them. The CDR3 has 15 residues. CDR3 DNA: TGTGCCTGGAGTCTATCCGGGTCTTTCGCCTACGAGCAGTACTTC. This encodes CAWSLSGSFAYEQYF.

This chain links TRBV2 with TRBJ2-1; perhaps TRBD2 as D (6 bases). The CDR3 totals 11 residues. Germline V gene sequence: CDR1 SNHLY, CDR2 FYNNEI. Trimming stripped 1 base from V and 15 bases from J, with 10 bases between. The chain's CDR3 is CASSEGLVPFF. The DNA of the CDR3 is TGTGCCAGCAGTGAAGGACTAGTTCCGTTCTTC.